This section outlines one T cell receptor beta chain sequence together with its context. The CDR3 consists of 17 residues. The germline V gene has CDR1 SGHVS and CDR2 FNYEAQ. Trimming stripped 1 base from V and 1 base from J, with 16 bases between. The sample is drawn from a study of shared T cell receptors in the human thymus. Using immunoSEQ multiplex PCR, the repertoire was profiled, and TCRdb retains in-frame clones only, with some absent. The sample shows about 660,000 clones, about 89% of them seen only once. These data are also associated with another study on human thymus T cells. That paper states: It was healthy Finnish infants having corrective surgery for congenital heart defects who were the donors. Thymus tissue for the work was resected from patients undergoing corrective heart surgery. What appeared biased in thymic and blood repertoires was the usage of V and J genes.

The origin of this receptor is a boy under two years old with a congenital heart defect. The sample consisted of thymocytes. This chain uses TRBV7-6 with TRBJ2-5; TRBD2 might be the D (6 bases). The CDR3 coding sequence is TGTGCCAGCAGCTTAGAAGGAAGAGAAGCGGGCCAAGAGACCCAGTACTTC. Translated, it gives CASSLEGREAGQETQYF.